Listed below are T cell receptor beta chains from one sample, sequenced in a study of shared clonotypes between healthy human individuals. The repertoire was sequenced with immunoSEQ multiplex PCR; TCRdb's copy has only in-frame clones and lacks some. The data contain approximately 2,300,000 clones, around 93% of them singletons. The sample taken for sequencing was naive CD4+ T cells from PBMCs. The receptors here all came from a man younger than 35 in good health. Some clones in this sample may be carry-over from other donors' samples. The conserved cysteine and the conserved F or W are not part of the CDR3 here. Each record gives: V gene, clone size, D gene, J gene, CDR3 protein. The D gene is left open where the match is weak. Clone size appears in some rows only: once, few, many, or a class for an expanded clone.

v_call: TRBV9; clone_size: -; d_call: TRBD1; j_call: TRBJ2-1; cdr3_aa: ASSALGTADYNEQF
v_call: TRBV9; clone_size: -; d_call: -; j_call: TRBJ2-3; cdr3_aa: ASSVLAGRTDTQY
v_call: TRBV7-2; clone_size: -; d_call: TRBD2; j_call: TRBJ2-1; cdr3_aa: ASSLGASGSNEQF
v_call: TRBV19; clone_size: -; d_call: -; j_call: TRBJ2-3; cdr3_aa: ASSIGGGADTQY
v_call: TRBV25-1; clone_size: -; d_call: -; j_call: TRBJ1-1; cdr3_aa: ASSQGMNTEAF
v_call: TRBV9; clone_size: once; d_call: -; j_call: TRBJ2-5; cdr3_aa: ASSVGGAGQETQY
v_call: TRBV10-3; clone_size: -; d_call: -; j_call: TRBJ1-3; cdr3_aa: AIRATGYSGNTIY
v_call: TRBV7-8; clone_size: -; d_call: -; j_call: TRBJ2-7; cdr3_aa: ASSPVTGREQY
v_call: TRBV5-1; clone_size: -; d_call: -; j_call: TRBJ2-7; cdr3_aa: ASSLGQALTYEQY
v_call: TRBV6-6; clone_size: -; d_call: -; j_call: TRBJ1-2; cdr3_aa: ASSYSGSYGYT
v_call: TRBV5-4; clone_size: few; d_call: -; j_call: TRBJ1-1; cdr3_aa: ASSPGGVNTEAF
v_call: TRBV5-5; clone_size: -; d_call: -; j_call: TRBJ1-4; cdr3_aa: ASSLEGTPGEKLF
v_call: TRBV28; clone_size: few; d_call: -; j_call: TRBJ1-1; cdr3_aa: ASSSGYLGKAF
v_call: TRBV28; clone_size: -; d_call: TRBD2; j_call: TRBJ2-1; cdr3_aa: ASSLSGSGDNEQF
v_call: TRBV5-6; clone_size: -; d_call: TRBD1; j_call: TRBJ1-2; cdr3_aa: ASGTGRAGYT
v_call: TRBV15; clone_size: -; d_call: -; j_call: TRBJ1-4; cdr3_aa: ATSRSRATNEKLF
v_call: TRBV1; clone_size: -; d_call: -; j_call: TRBJ2-1; cdr3_aa: TRLGTNPLSSYNEQF
v_call: TRBV5-1; clone_size: -; d_call: TRBD1; j_call: TRBJ1-3; cdr3_aa: ASSSTGYSGNTIY
v_call: TRBV27; clone_size: -; d_call: TRBD1; j_call: TRBJ2-7; cdr3_aa: ASSSTGTGYALEQY
v_call: TRBV5-1; clone_size: -; d_call: -; j_call: TRBJ2-3; cdr3_aa: ASSLPAGGTDTQY
v_call: TRBV6-1; clone_size: -; d_call: -; j_call: TRBJ1-5; cdr3_aa: ASSLYRDSNQPQH
v_call: TRBV6-5; clone_size: -; d_call: -; j_call: TRBJ2-7; cdr3_aa: ASSLGASYEQY
v_call: TRBV30; clone_size: -; d_call: -; j_call: TRBJ2-7; cdr3_aa: AWSRGWGRNEQY
v_call: TRBV5-6; clone_size: -; d_call: -; j_call: TRBJ2-5; cdr3_aa: ASSLQLETQY
v_call: TRBV9; clone_size: -; d_call: -; j_call: TRBJ2-1; cdr3_aa: ASSAFNTGEQF
v_call: TRBV6-1; clone_size: -; d_call: -; j_call: TRBJ2-5; cdr3_aa: ASSTGRGETQY
v_call: TRBV7-9; clone_size: -; d_call: -; j_call: TRBJ2-1; cdr3_aa: ASSLPLPLREQF
v_call: TRBV5-1; clone_size: -; d_call: -; j_call: TRBJ2-7; cdr3_aa: ASSLEWGGSYEQY
v_call: TRBV25-1; clone_size: -; d_call: TRBD1; j_call: TRBJ2-2; cdr3_aa: ASSDRPTGHGGELF
v_call: TRBV4-1; clone_size: -; d_call: -; j_call: TRBJ2-7; cdr3_aa: ASSPLASYEQY
v_call: TRBV5-6; clone_size: -; d_call: -; j_call: TRBJ1-6; cdr3_aa: ASSVRVNYNSPLH
v_call: TRBV2; clone_size: -; d_call: -; j_call: TRBJ1-2; cdr3_aa: ASSLEWTAFYGYT
v_call: TRBV5-1; clone_size: -; d_call: TRBD2; j_call: TRBJ2-5; cdr3_aa: ASSLIGTRQETQY
v_call: TRBV28; clone_size: -; d_call: TRBD1; j_call: TRBJ2-1; cdr3_aa: ASRETGNNEQF
v_call: TRBV7-9; clone_size: -; d_call: -; j_call: TRBJ2-3; cdr3_aa: ASTNTDTQY